Presented here are 23 T cell receptor beta chains from one specimen sequenced in a study of blood T cells in healthy people across ages. Sample-barcoded 5' priming and a J-beta primer mix drove a second PCR of 7 to 11 cycles. TCRdb reanalysed the 5' RACE reads using MiXCR and keeps one entry per CDR3 protein. The sample has 1.5 million to 2 million distinct CDR3 sequences, less than 50% seen once; the top ten hold more than 2%. Sequenced input: blood. Every receptor here comes from a woman aged 35 to 49 in good health.

The chain couples TRBV20-1 to TRBJ2-7; 9 positions agree with TRBD2. The V and J ends lost 5 bases and 2 bases, in that order; junction bases with no gene match: 10. Germline CDR1 DFQATT, CDR2 SNEGSKA (reference sequence). The length of the CDR3 is 15 residues. The CDR3 DNA sequence: TGCAGTGCTGGCCTATGCGGGGGGGATCCCTACGAGCAGTACTTC. It is translated as CSAGLCGGDPYEQYF.

This clonotype was seen a single time. This sequence joins TRBV20-1 and TRBJ1-1; D perhaps matches TRBD1 (6 bases). Germline V gives CDR1 DFQATT, CDR2 SNEGSKA (reference sequence). The CDR3 loop spans 13 amino acids. Between the trimmed V and J ends, which lost 6 bases and 0 bases, there was a span of 11 bases. Written as DNA, the CDR3 is TGCAGTGCCTCGGGACATTTGAACACTGAAGCTTTCTTT. Protein product: CSASGHLNTEAFF.

The chain has TRBV5-6 and TRBJ2-5, with TRBD2 matching over 10 bases. Trimming removed 5 bases from V and 1 base from J; junction bases left unmatched: 8. Germline CDR1 and CDR2: SGHDT and YYEEEE. This CDR3 has 16 residues. The CDR3 region is CASSSSGGVPQETQYF. The CDR3 nucleotides are TGTGCCAGCAGTTCAAGCGGGGGGGTTCCCCAAGAGACCCAGTACTTC.

V and J are TRBV6-5 and TRBJ2-7, with TRBD1 matching over 7 bases. The J call is uncertain, as TRBJ2-5 better fits the DNA end. The CDR3 has 14 amino acids. Per the germline V gene, CDR1 is MNHEY and CDR2 is SVGAGI. CDR3 residues: CASSYGRDSETQYF. The CDR3, as DNA: TGTGCCAGCAGTTATGGCAGGGACAGCGAGACCCAGTACTTC.

This chain connects TRBV4-3 to TRBJ2-1; maybe TRBD1 (6 bases). Germline V gives CDR1 LGHNA, CDR2 YSLEER. The CDR3 length is 16 residues. V lost 0 bases to trimming and J lost 5 bases, with 14 bases between them. The CDR3 reads CASSQDHRESNNEQFF. CDR3 bases: TGCGCCAGCAGCCAAGACCACAGGGAGTCTAACAATGAGCAGTTCTTC.

This clonotype was recorded a few times. The chain recombines TRBV6-6 with TRBJ1-2; D is unresolved. The CDR3 is made up of 10 amino acids. V lost 5 bases and J 8 bases, leaving 6 bases between the germline ends. The germline V gene encodes CDR1 MNHNY and CDR2 SVGAGI (reference sequence). CDR3: CASSLEGYTF. Here the CDR3 DNA reads TGTGCCAGCAGTCTCGAGGGCTACACCTTC.

This clonotype showed up just a few times. This rearrangement joins TRBV20-1 to TRBJ2-1; TRBD2 agrees at 10 bases. Trimming took 5 bases from V and 7 from J; bases not matched to a gene: 14. The CDR3 is 16 residues long. Germline CDR1 is DFQATT and CDR2 is SNEGSKA (reference sequence). CDR3 in amino acids: CSAPGRAAGGRNEQFF. Written as DNA, the CDR3 is TGCAGTGCTCCTGGTCGAGCAGCGGGGGGGCGGAATGAGCAGTTCTTC.

The sample holds a few counts of this clonotype. The J gene is TRBJ2-1, the V gene TRBV20-1; tentative D call: TRBD2 (5 bases). Trimming left V 7 bases short and J 2 bases short, with 18 bases between. The CDR3 loop spans 15 amino acids. Germline lookup yields CDR1 DFQATT and CDR2 SNEGSKA (reference sequence). In DNA form, the CDR3 reads TGCAGTGGGAAGAAGGCGGCGGGTACCTACAATGAGCAGTTCTTC. Its translation: CSGKKAAGTYNEQFF.

This clonotype occurred a few times. The genes are TRBV7-2 and TRBJ2-5, with D possibly matching TRBD2 (6 bases). CDR1 is SGHTA and CDR2 is FQGNSA in the germline V gene. V gave up 3 bases and J gave up 3 bases, with 14 bases separating them. This CDR3 has 15 residues. In DNA form, the CDR3 reads TGTGCCAGCAGCTTTGTCGGGGGTAGGGAAGAGACCCAGTACTTC. The encoded protein is CASSFVGGREETQYF.

The chain carries TRBV20-1 and TRBJ2-4; TRBD1 might be the D (5 bases). The V and J ends lost 0 bases and 0 bases respectively, with 12 bases between them. The CDR3 loop spans 16 amino acids. Germline V gives CDR1 DFQATT, CDR2 SNEGSKA (reference sequence). The DNA of the CDR3 is TGCAGTGCTAGAGATTCTGGGGCGCTAGCCAAAAACATTCAGTACTTC. This sequence encodes CSARDSGALAKNIQYF.

J is TRBJ1-2 and V is TRBV6-5; D remains ambiguous. Trimming left V 0 bases short and J 2 bases short, with 7 bases between. The CDR3 is 14 amino acids. Germline lookup yields CDR1 MNHEY and CDR2 SVGAGI. The DNA for the CDR3 is TGTGCCAGCAGTTACTCTCCAAGCAACTATGGCTACACCTTC. Translated, it gives CASSYSPSNYGYTF.

The rearrangement uses TRBV15 and TRBJ1-4; tentative D call: TRBD1 (5 bases). Germline-derived CDR1 and CDR2 are LNHNV and YYDKDF (reference sequence). V lost 0 bases and J lost 0, with 8 bases in between. This CDR3 is built from 16 residues. The CDR3 region has the DNA TGTGCCACCAGCAGAGACAGGGCGGCAACTAATGAAAAACTGTTTTTT. Translated, it gives CATSRDRAATNEKLFF. Filled out from reference TRBV15 and TRBJ1-4, the complete variable domain reads DAMVIQNPRYQVTQFGKPVTLSCSQTLNHNVMYWYQQKSSQAPKLLFHYYDKDFNNEADTPDNFQSRRPNTSFCFLDIRSPGLGDTAMYLCATSRDRAATNEKLFFGSGTQLSVL.

This clonotype has more than one count but fewer than ten. This CDR3 is CATSARVGETQYF. In nucleotides, the CDR3 is TGTGCCACCAGTGCCAGGGTTGGGGAGACCCAGTACTTC. This chain joins TRBV24-1 and TRBJ2-5; a possible D gene is TRBD1 (5 bases). Trimming removed 5 bases from V and 5 bases from J, with 11 bases in between. From germline, CDR1 is KGHDR and CDR2 SFDVKD. The CDR3 has 13 amino acids.

The genes are TRBV7-9 and TRBJ2-7, with D unresolved. V was pared by 4 bases and J by 3 bases, with 10 bases between. Looked up from germline, CDR1 is SEHNR and CDR2 is FQNEAQ (reference sequence). This CDR3 spans 13 amino acids. The CDR3 here is CASSSPKGYEQYF. Here the CDR3 DNA reads TGTGCCAGCAGCTCACCGAAGGGCTACGAGCAGTACTTC. Filled out from reference TRBV7-9 and TRBJ2-7, the complete variable domain reads DTGVSQNPRHKITKRGQNVTFRCDPISEHNRLYWYRQTLGQGPEFLTYFQNEAQLEKSRLLSDRFSAERPKGSFSTLEIQRTEQGDSAMYLCASSSPKGYEQYFGPGTRLTVT.

This rearrangement joins TRBV11-3 to TRBJ2-1; D unresolved. This CDR3 contains 13 residues. Germline CDR1 and CDR2: SGHNT and YENEEA. The V and J ends lost 5 bases and 9 bases respectively, with 14 bases between them. CDR3 DNA: TGTGCCAGCAGCCGTGGGCCGATCCGTGAGCAGTTCTTC. This codes for CASSRGPIREQFF.

The chain uses TRBV6-6 and TRBJ1-2, with D possibly matching TRBD1 (6 bases). Germline CDR1 reads MNHNY; CDR2 reads SVGAGI (reference sequence). With 5 bases removed from V and 7 bases from J, the gap between germline ends came to 20 bases. The CDR3 totals 15 residues. DNA for the CDR3: TGTGCCAGCAGTAACCCACAGGGTACCGGCTGTGGCTACACCTTC. This sequence encodes CASSNPQGTGCGYTF.

This rearrangement joins TRBV12-3 or TRBV12-4 to TRBJ1-1; D call uncertain. This CDR3 is built from 11 residues. V was trimmed by 5 bases and J by 11 bases, leaving 12 bases between them. CDR3 bases: TGTGCCAGCAGTGCGGGCCGAGAGGCTTTCTTT. Translated, it gives CASSAGREAFF.

This clonotype was seen just once. The chain uses TRBV11-2 and TRBJ2-7, with 7 bases fitting TRBD1. Germline CDR1 and CDR2: SGHAT and FQNNGV. The CDR3 consists of 13 residues. V lost 4 bases and J lost 11; bases outside the gene matches: 11. For the CDR3, the DNA is TGTGCCAGCAGCTGGGGGACAGCCCCTGTGGAGTACTTC. Its protein is CASSWGTAPVEYF.

This clonotype was seen many times. This chain connects TRBV7-2 to TRBJ2-5; D remains unclear. V lost 3 bases and J 1 base, leaving 6 bases between the germline ends. Germline-derived CDR1 and CDR2 are SGHTA and FQGNSA. This CDR3 comprises 13 residues. The CDR3 sequence: CASSFRTQETQYF. The CDR3 region has the DNA TGTGCCAGCAGCTTCAGGACCCAAGAGACCCAGTACTTC.

V gene TRBV28 combines with J gene TRBJ2-4; D unresolved. CDR3 length: 13 amino acids. V was clipped by 4 bases and J by 5 bases, with 9 bases between them. Germline V gene lookup returns CDR1 MDHEN and CDR2 SYDVKM. The CDR3, as DNA: TGTGCCAGCAGTTGCCTCCCAGAAAACATTCAGTACTTC. It specifies CASSCLPENIQYF.

V usage is TRBV20-1 and J usage is TRBJ2-1; 8 bases line up with TRBD2. The ends lost 3 bases at V and 5 bases at J; junction bases unmatched: 9. The CDR3 is 15 amino acids. Germline CDR1 is DFQATT and CDR2 is SNEGSKA (reference sequence). The chain's CDR3 is CSASPVLAANNEQFF. DNA of the CDR3: TGCAGTGCTAGTCCGGTACTAGCGGCCAACAATGAGCAGTTCTTC.

CDR3 amino acids: CASSYRGQGWSEQFF. CDR3 nucleotides: TGTGCCAGCAGTTACAGGGGACAGGGATGGAGTGAGCAGTTCTTC. The chain carries TRBV6-5 and TRBJ2-1; 9 positions agree with TRBD1. The CDR3 extends over 15 amino acids. J lost 9 bases, V lost 2 bases, and 8 bases had no gene match. Per germline, CDR1 MNHEY and CDR2 SVGAGI.

This chain connects TRBV20-1 to TRBJ2-5, with TRBD2 as a possible D gene (6 bases). V was shortened by 3 bases and J by 5 bases, with 13 bases between the two germline ends. The germline V gene has CDR1 DFQATT and CDR2 SNEGSKA (reference sequence). This CDR3 region has 13 residues. CDR3 protein: CSASWDSEETQYF. CDR3 bases: TGCAGTGCTAGTTGGGACTCGGAGGAGACCCAGTACTTC.